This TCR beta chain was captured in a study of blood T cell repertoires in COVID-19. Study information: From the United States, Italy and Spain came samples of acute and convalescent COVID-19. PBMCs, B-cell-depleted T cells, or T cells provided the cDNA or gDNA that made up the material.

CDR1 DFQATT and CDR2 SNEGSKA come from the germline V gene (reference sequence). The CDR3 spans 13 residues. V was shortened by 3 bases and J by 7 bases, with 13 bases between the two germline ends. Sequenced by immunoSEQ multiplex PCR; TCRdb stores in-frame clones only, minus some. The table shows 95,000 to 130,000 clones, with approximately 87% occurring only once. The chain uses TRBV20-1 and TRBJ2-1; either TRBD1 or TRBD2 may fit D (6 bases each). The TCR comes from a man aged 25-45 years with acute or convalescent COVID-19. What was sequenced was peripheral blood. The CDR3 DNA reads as TGCAGTGCTAGTGGGGGGCTTCGGAATGAGCAGTTCTTC. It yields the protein CSASGGLRNEQFF.